The 25 T cell receptor beta chains below were found in one sample sequenced in a study of blood T cell repertoires in COVID-19. Method: immunoSEQ multiplex PCR; TCRdb's copy keeps in-frame clones and lacks some. The table has about 200,000 clones, roughly 82% seen once. The specimen was PBMCs or T cells enriched from blood (not recorded which). These receptors all stem from a man aged 35 to 55 with acute COVID-19.

This sequence joins TRBV28 and TRBJ2-1; possible D gene TRBD1, 5 bases. Germline V lookup: CDR1 MDHEN, CDR2 SYDVKM. The CDR3 extends over 11 amino acids. Trimming cost V 6 bases and J 15 bases, with 15 bases left between them. CDR3 amino acids: CASSQGSGSFF. As DNA, the CDR3 is TGTGCCAGCAGCCAGGGCTCTGGTTCGTTCTTC.

The rearrangement uses TRBV20-1 and TRBJ2-7; 7 bases fit TRBD1. The V and J ends lost 8 bases and 5 bases, in that order; junction bases with no gene match: 3. Germline assignment: CDR1 DFQATT and CDR2 SNEGSKA (reference sequence). The CDR3 has 10 residues. The CDR3 sequence is CSLQGNEQYF. The CDR3 coding sequence is TGCAGTTTACAGGGGAACGAGCAGTACTTC.

The chain has TRBV7-3 and TRBJ1-2; a weak D match, TRBD1 (5 bases). Trimming took 10 bases from V and 7 from J, leaving 22 bases between them. Germline V gene data show CDR1 as SGHTA and CDR2 as FQGTGA. The CDR3 has 14 residues. CDR3 DNA: TGTGCCACCAAGACAGTACCCCATTATTGTGGCTACACCTTC. Translating gives CATKTVPHYCGYTF.

In this sample, this clone turned up a few times. The gene calls are TRBV7-3 and TRBJ2-1; 7 nucleotides align to TRBD2. Germline V gene data show CDR1 as SGHTA and CDR2 as FQGTGA. There are 14 residues in the CDR3. The V segment lost 5 bases and the J segment 5 bases; nucleotides outside the gene matches: 6. For the CDR3, the DNA is TGTGCCAGCAGCACCCGACTAGCCAACAATGAGCAGTTCTTC. Its translation: CASSTRLANNEQFF.

The rearrangement joins TRBV27 to TRBJ2-7, with a possible D match to TRBD2 (6 bases). V was cut by 5 bases and J by 0 bases, with 11 bases left in between. Germline values: CDR1 MNHEY, CDR2 SMNVEV (reference sequence). The length of the CDR3 is 14 residues. CDR3 sequence (DNA): TGTGCCAGCAGTGGGGCGGACTACTCCTACGAGCAGTACTTC. Residues: CASSGADYSYEQYF.

The chain has TRBV30 and TRBJ2-1; weak D call: TRBD2 (6 bases). The CDR3 spans 16 residues. Germline-derived CDR1 and CDR2 are GTSNPN and SVGIG (reference sequence). The V gene lost 0 bases and the J gene lost 5 bases, with 17 bases spanning the gap. CDR3 nucleotides: TGTGCCTGGAGTGTAGGGAGGCTAGACAAGCACAATGAGCAGTTCTTC. Encoded protein: CAWSVGRLDKHNEQFF.

The V and J genes are TRBV28 and TRBJ1-2; D is possibly TRBD1 (5 bases). CDR1 MDHEN and CDR2 SYDVKM come from the germline V gene. CDR3 length equals 14 residues. V lost 11 bases, J lost 4 bases, and 20 bases lay in between. CDR3 loop: CASDRSGGGYGYTF. CDR3 coding DNA: TGTGCCTCAGACAGATCGGGCGGGGGCTATGGCTACACCTTC.

The V gene is TRBV28, the J gene TRBJ2-1, with TRBD2 matching over 13 bases. Per the germline V gene, CDR1 is MDHEN and CDR2 is SYDVKM. CDR3 length equals 15 residues. Trimming took 9 bases from V and 2 from J; bases not matched to a gene: 4. This CDR3 is CASSGTSGTYNEQFF. CDR3 nucleotide sequence: TGTGCCAGTTCCGGGACTAGCGGGACCTACAATGAGCAGTTCTTC.

The gene calls are TRBV1 and TRBJ2-2; the table assigns TRBD2, which was not confirmed against the DNA. TRBV1 represents a pseudogene. The CDR3 covers 16 residues. CDR3 loop: CTSSLDLRKNTGELFF. The CDR3 DNA reads as TGCACCAGCAGCCTGGACTTGAGAAAGAACACCGGGGAGCTGTTTTTT.

This chain links TRBV9 with TRBJ1-5; the match to TRBD1 covers 9 bases. The CDR3 has 14 amino acids. The ends lost 3 bases at V and 7 bases at J; junction bases unmatched: 5. Germline V gene lookup returns CDR1 SGDLS and CDR2 YYNGEE. The DNA for the CDR3 is TGTGCCAGCAGCGCGGGACAGGGTCACCAGCCCCAGCATTTT. Protein sequence: CASSAGQGHQPQHF.

The rearrangement uses TRBV16 and TRBJ1-5; tentative D call: TRBD1 (5 bases). The CDR3 spans 15 residues. The germline V gene encodes CDR1 KGHSY and CDR2 FQNENV. V gave up 2 bases and J gave up 0 bases, with 8 bases separating them. The CDR3 is CASSQGGVSNQPQHF. The DNA of the CDR3 is TGTGCCAGCAGCCAAGGGGGGGTTAGCAATCAGCCCCAGCATTTT.

The chain uses TRBV9 and TRBJ1-2; no clear D. CDR1 and CDR2 (germline): SGDLS, YYNGEE. This CDR3 spans 14 amino acids. Trimming shortened V by 0 bases and J by 11 bases, and 17 bases separated the two germline ends. CDR3 in DNA: TGTGCCAGCAGCGTAGCTGAGGGAACACTGGGATACACCTTC. Translated: CASSVAEGTLGYTF.

The chain combines TRBV7-6 with TRBJ2-2; D gene uncertain. The V and J ends lost 3 bases and 5 bases respectively, with 10 bases between them. This CDR3 contains 14 residues. Germline values: CDR1 SGHVS, CDR2 FNYEAQ. In nucleotides, the CDR3 is TGTGCCAGCAGCTTTAGGAGAGCTACCGGGGAGCTGTTTTTT. The encoded protein is CASSFRRATGELFF. The full variable domain, in which reference TRBV7-6 and TRBJ2-2 provide the parts outside the CDR3, is GAGVSQSPRYKVTKRGQDVALRCDPISGHVSLYWYRQALGQGPEFLTYFNYEAQQDKSGLPNDRFSAERPEGSISTLTIQRTEQRDSAMYRCASSFRRATGELFFGEGSRLTVL.

V usage is TRBV4-1 and J usage is TRBJ1-1, with a tentative D call TRBD1 (5 bases). Germline V lookup: CDR1 MGHRA, CDR2 YSYEKL. V gave up 3 bases and J gave up 3 bases, with 14 bases separating them. The CDR3 is 15 amino acids. The chain's CDR3 is CASSHPVIRDTEAFF. CDR3 DNA sequence: TGCGCCAGCAGCCATCCCGTCATCAGGGACACTGAAGCTTTCTTT.

The chain combines TRBV18 with TRBJ1-5, with D unresolved. The CDR3 length is 19 residues. V gave up 1 base and J gave up 2 bases, with 21 bases separating them. The germline CDR1 and CDR2 sequences are KGHSH and LQKENI. CDR3 DNA sequence: TGTGCCAGCTCACCACAGCGAAGAAACGACCGGTATGGCAATCAGCCCCAGCATTTT. As protein: CASSPQRRNDRYGNQPQHF. The complete variable domain, with remaining parts taken from reference TRBV18 and TRBJ1-5, reads NAGVMQNPRHLVRRRGQEARLRCSPMKGHSHVYWYRQLPEEGLKFMVYLQKENIIDESGMPKERFSAEFPKEGPSILRIQQVVRGDSAAYFCASSPQRRNDRYGNQPQHFGDGTRLSIL.

V is TRBV4-1 and J is TRBJ1-4; 7 bases agree with TRBD1. J gave up 4 bases and V 2 bases, and 1 base lay outside the gene matches. This CDR3 has 14 amino acids. Germline V gene data show CDR1 as MGHRA and CDR2 as YSYEKL. This chain's CDR3 is CASSQTGVNEKLFF. The CDR3, as DNA: TGCGCCAGCAGCCAAACAGGGGTTAATGAAAAACTGTTTTTT.

The genes are TRBV30 and TRBJ2-7, with 7 nucleotides matching TRBD1. Germline V gene lookup returns CDR1 GTSNPN and CDR2 SVGIG (reference sequence). V was pared by 1 base and J by 2 bases, with 2 bases of the junction left unmatched. The CDR3 runs to 13 residues. CDR3 loop: CAWSGDRTYEQYF. The CDR3, as DNA: TGTGCCTGGAGTGGGGACAGAACCTACGAGCAGTACTTC.

This chain uses TRBV18 with TRBJ2-7; TRBD1 matches 8 bases. The CDR3 is 11 amino acids. J lost 7 bases, V lost 9 bases, and 5 bases had no gene match. Germline CDR1 is KGHSH and CDR2 is LQKENI. The CDR3 sequence: CARWTGQEQYF. The CDR3 bases are TGTGCCAGATGGACAGGGCAAGAGCAGTACTTC. Full variable domain (missing parts from reference TRBV18 and TRBJ2-7): NAGVMQNPRHLVRRRGQEARLRCSPMKGHSHVYWYRQLPEEGLKFMVYLQKENIIDESGMPKERFSAEFPKEGPSILRIQQVVRGDSAAYFCARWTGQEQYFGPGTRLTVT.

J is TRBJ2-1 and V is TRBV20-1; weak D call: TRBD2 (6 bases). V gave up 3 bases and J gave up 9 bases, with 12 bases separating them. The CDR3 is 12 residues long. Per germline, CDR1 DFQATT and CDR2 SNEGSKA (reference sequence). The CDR3 DNA sequence: TGCAGTGCTAGTGACGGACTATCTGAGCAGTTCTTC. As protein: CSASDGLSEQFF.

This clone occurred once. This sequence joins TRBV3-1 (or the pseudogene TRBV3-2) and TRBJ2-1; possible D gene TRBD2, 5 bases. There are 14 residues in the CDR3. Looked up from germline, CDR1 is LGHDT and CDR2 is YNNKEL (reference sequence). Trimming left V 3 bases short and J 5 bases short, with 11 bases between. The CDR3 is CASSHSSGHNEQFF. Written as DNA, the CDR3 is TGTGCCAGCAGCCATTCCAGCGGTCACAATGAGCAGTTCTTC.

As to this clone: Other DNA sequences within the sample encode an identical CDR3. The chain joins TRBV9 to TRBJ2-7; 7 bases line up with TRBD1. J lost 2 bases, V lost 2 bases, and 4 bases had no gene match. Germline V gene sequence: CDR1 SGDLS, CDR2 YYNGEE. The CDR3 length is 14 residues. The CDR3 loop reads CASSVGQGAYEQYF. The CDR3 nucleotides read TGTGCCAGCAGCGTCGGCCAGGGGGCCTACGAGCAGTACTTC.

This chain uses TRBV28 with TRBJ2-1, with 14 bases that match TRBD2. J gave up 15 bases and V 3 bases, and 13 bases lay outside the gene matches. Germline V gene sequence: CDR1 MDHEN, CDR2 SYDVKM. This CDR3 comprises 16 residues. CDR3 sequence reads: CASSLSGTSGSLGRFF. The CDR3 DNA reads as TGTGCCAGCAGTTTGTCTGGGACTAGCGGGAGTTTAGGGAGGTTCTTC.

Only a few counts were recorded for this clone. The chain employs TRBV5-6 and TRBJ1-1; D gene ambiguous. CDR3 length: 15 amino acids. V was shortened by 0 bases and J by 4 bases, with 13 bases between the two germline ends. Per the germline V gene, CDR1 is SGHDT and CDR2 is YYEEEE. The chain's CDR3 is CASSLVLVVGTEAFF. The CDR3 DNA reads TGTGCCAGCAGCTTGGTCTTGGTTGTCGGCACTGAAGCTTTCTTT.

The rearrangement joins TRBV6-4 to TRBJ2-6, with TRBD1 matching 7 bases. V was clipped by 5 bases and J by 0 bases; unmatched bases: 7. CDR1 and CDR2 from the germline V gene are MRHNA and SNTAGT. This CDR3 is 17 amino acids long. This CDR3 is CASSKGQPFSGANVLTF. CDR3 sequence (DNA): TGTGCCAGCAGTAAGGGACAGCCTTTCTCTGGGGCCAACGTCCTGACTTTC.

The J gene is TRBJ1-2, the V gene TRBV12-3 or TRBV12-4; tentative D call: TRBD1 (5 bases). The CDR3 runs to 12 residues. The V end lost 4 bases, the J end lost 6 bases, and 9 bases lay between the germline ends. This CDR3 is CASSWGVNGYTF. Written as DNA, the CDR3 is TGTGCCAGCAGTTGGGGGGTTAATGGCTACACCTTC.